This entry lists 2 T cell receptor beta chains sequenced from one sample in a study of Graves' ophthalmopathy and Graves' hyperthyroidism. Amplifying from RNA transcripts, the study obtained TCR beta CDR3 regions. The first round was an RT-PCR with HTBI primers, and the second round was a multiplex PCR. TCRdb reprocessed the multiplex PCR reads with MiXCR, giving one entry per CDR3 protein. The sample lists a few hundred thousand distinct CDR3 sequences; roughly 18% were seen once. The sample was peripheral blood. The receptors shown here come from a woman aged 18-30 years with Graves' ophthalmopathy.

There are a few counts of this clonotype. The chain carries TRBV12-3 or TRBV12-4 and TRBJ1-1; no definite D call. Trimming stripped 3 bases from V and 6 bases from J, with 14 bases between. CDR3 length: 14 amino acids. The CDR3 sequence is CASSFWGTFPEAFF. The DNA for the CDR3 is TGTGCCAGCAGTTTCTGGGGAACTTTTCCTGAAGCTTTCTTT.

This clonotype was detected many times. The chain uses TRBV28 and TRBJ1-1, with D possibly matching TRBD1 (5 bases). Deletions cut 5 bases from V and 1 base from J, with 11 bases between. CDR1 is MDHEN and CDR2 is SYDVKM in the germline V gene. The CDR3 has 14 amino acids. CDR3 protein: CASSVSRANTEAFF. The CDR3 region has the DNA TGTGCCAGCAGTGTCTCCAGGGCGAACACTGAAGCTTTCTTT.